One sample yielded the 8 T cell receptor beta chains listed below, sequenced in a study of blood T cells in healthy people across ages. Then a second PCR, running roughly 7 to 11 cycles, was carried out with a sample-barcoded 5' primer and a J-beta primer mix. TCRdb itself ran the 5' RACE reads through MiXCR, one entry per CDR3 protein. The sample gives 1.5 million to 1.8 million distinct CDR3 sequences, under 55% of which show up once; around 4% is in the top ten. The sequenced sample was blood. The source of these receptors is a woman younger than 30 in good health.

The rearrangement joins TRBV27 to TRBJ1-2; D uncertain. Germline V CDR1 and CDR2: MNHEY, SMNVEV (reference sequence). With 3 bases removed from V and 8 bases from J, the gap between germline ends came to 19 bases. There are 15 residues in the CDR3. The chain's CDR3 is CASSFDPVTTRGYTF. CDR3 bases: TGTGCCAGCAGTTTTGATCCAGTCACAACCCGGGGCTACACCTTC.

V gene TRBV4-1 combines with J gene TRBJ2-1, with no clear D. The V gene's germline CDR1 is MGHRA and CDR2 YSYEKL. V was trimmed by 0 bases and J by 6 bases, leaving 9 bases between them. This CDR3 is built from 14 residues. In DNA form, the CDR3 reads TGCGCCAGCAGCCAAGATTGGCTAGTCAATGAGCAGTTCTTC. The encoded protein is CASSQDWLVNEQFF.

The rearrangement links TRBV15 to TRBJ1-3, with D hard to call. Trimming cost V 4 bases and J 0 bases, with 4 bases left between them. Per germline, CDR1 LNHNV and CDR2 YYDKDF (reference sequence). The CDR3 is 13 amino acids. CDR3 nucleotides: TGTGCCACCAGCACGAGCTCTGGAAACACCATATATTTT. Its translation: CATSTSSGNTIYF.

V is TRBV2 and J is TRBJ2-4; 11 positions agree with TRBD1. Trimming cost V 6 bases and J 13 bases; bases outside gene matches: 5. Germline CDR1 and CDR2: SNHLY and FYNNEI. CDR3 length: 12 residues. In nucleotides, the CDR3 is TGTGCCAGCAGGGCGGACAGGGGGCGGCAGTACTTC. It specifies CASRADRGRQYF.

This clonotype was counted at least ten times. The gene calls are TRBV29-1 and TRBJ1-2, with unresolved D. This CDR3 has 13 amino acids. Trimming pared 0 bases from V and 4 bases from J, leaving 9 bases between. CDR1 is SQVTM and CDR2 is ANQGSEA in the germline V gene. The CDR3, as DNA: TGCAGCGTTGAAGATCCGATGACCTATGGCTACACCTTC. It encodes CSVEDPMTYGYTF.

With regard to this clonotype: Compared with germline, one end of the junction differs, possibly owing to a read error. The V gene is TRBV2, the J gene TRBJ2-1; 7 bases align to TRBD2. CDR1 is SNHLY and CDR2 is FYNNEI in the germline V gene. The CDR3 consists of 18 residues. The CDR3 DNA follows: TGTGCCAGCAGTGATGTAGCGGGTTGGTCCCATAACTACAATGAGCAGTTATTC. It encodes CASSDVAGWSHNYNEQLF. Full variable domain (remainder filled in from reference TRBV2 and TRBJ2-1): EPEVTQTPSHQVTQMGQEVILRCVPISNHLYFYWYRQILGQKVEFLVSFYNNEISEKSEIFDDQFSVERPDGSNFTLKIRSTKLEDSAMYFCASSDVAGWSHNYNEQLFGPGTRLTVL.

This CDR3 reads CSVGQGADTIYF. DNA for the CDR3: TGCAGCGTTGGACAGGGGGCAGACACCATATATTTT. This chain links TRBV29-1 with TRBJ1-3, with 10 bases identical to TRBD1. Losses at the gene ends were 4 bases for V and 8 bases for J; bases not matched to a gene: 2. The CDR3 runs 12 residues. CDR1 and CDR2 from the germline V gene are SQVTM and ANQGSEA.

J is TRBJ2-3 and V is TRBV29-1; 12 bases fit TRBD2. The germline gives CDR1 SQVTM, CDR2 ANQGSEA. This CDR3 region has 13 residues. CDR3 coding DNA: TGCAGTGGACTAGCGGGACACACAGATACGCAGTATTTT. Translating it yields CSGLAGHTDTQYF.